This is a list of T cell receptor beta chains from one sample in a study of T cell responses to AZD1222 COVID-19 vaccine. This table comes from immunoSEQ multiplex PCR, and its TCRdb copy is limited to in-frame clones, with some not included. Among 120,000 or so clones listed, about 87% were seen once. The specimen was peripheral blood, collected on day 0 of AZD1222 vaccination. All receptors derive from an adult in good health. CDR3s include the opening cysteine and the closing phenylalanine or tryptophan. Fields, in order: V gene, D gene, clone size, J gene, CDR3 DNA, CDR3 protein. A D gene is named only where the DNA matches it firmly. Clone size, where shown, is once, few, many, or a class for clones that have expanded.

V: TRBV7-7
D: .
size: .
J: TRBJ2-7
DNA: TGTGCCAGCAGCAACCCCCCTACGGAAGAGCAGTACTTC
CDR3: CASSNPPTEEQYF

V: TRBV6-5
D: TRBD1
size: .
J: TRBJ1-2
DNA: TGTGCCAGCAGTCCCCGTGGGACAGGGGTGGCTGGCTACACCTTC
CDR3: CASSPRGTGVAGYTF

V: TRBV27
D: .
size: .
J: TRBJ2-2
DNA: TGTGCCAGTTCCCCGGGGACCGGGGAGCTGTTTTTT
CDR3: CASSPGTGELFF

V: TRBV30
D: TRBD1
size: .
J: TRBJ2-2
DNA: TGTGCCTGGAGTCGGGACAGGGGAGCGGCCGGGGAGCTGTTTTTT
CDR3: CAWSRDRGAAGELFF

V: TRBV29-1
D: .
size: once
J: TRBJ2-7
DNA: TGCAGCGTTCGTCGAGACTACGAGCAGTACTTC
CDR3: CSVRRDYEQYF

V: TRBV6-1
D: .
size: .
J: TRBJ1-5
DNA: TGTGCCAGCAGTGAAGCGCATAGGGGGTCGGGTCAGCCCCAGCATTTT
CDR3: CASSEAHRGSGQPQHF

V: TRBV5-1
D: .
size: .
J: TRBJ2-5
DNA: TGCGCCAGCAGCTTGGGGCACGCCGGACCACAAGAGACCCAGTACTTC
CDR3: CASSLGHAGPQETQYF

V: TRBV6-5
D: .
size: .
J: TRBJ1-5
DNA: TGTGCCAGTCGCAAGGGCGGCCATAGCAATCAGCCCCAGCATTTT
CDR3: CASRKGGHSNQPQHF

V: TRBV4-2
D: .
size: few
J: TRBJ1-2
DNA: TGTGCCAGCAGCCCGCCCCGCGGAGAATATGGCTACACCTTC
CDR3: CASSPPRGEYGYTF

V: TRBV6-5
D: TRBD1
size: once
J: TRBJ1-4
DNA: TGTGCCAGCAGGGGAGAATCAGGGGGAAAACTGTTTTTT
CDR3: CASRGESGGKLFF

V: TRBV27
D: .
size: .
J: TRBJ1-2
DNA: TGTGCCAGCAGTTGGGGGGGGGCGAACTATGGCTACACCTTC
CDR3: CASSWGGANYGYTF

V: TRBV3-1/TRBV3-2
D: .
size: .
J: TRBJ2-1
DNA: TGTGCCAGCAGCCAAGGTCTCGAGAATGAGCAGTTCTTC
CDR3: CASSQGLENEQFF

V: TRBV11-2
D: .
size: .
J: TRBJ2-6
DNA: TGTGCCAGCAGCTTTGTAAGCTCTGGGGCCAACGTCCTGACTTTC
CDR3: CASSFVSSGANVLTF

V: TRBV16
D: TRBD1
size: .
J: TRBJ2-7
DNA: TGTGCCAGCAGCCAATCGAGGGACAGTAAAGAGTACTTC
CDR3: CASSQSRDSKEYF

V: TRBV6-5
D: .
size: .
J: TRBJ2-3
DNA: TGTGCCAGCATCCCGGGGGGCAGCACAGATACGCAGTATTTT
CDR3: CASIPGGSTDTQYF

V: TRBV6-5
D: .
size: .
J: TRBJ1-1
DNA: TGTGCCAGCAGTCCCGGGACAACGAACACTGAAGCTTTCTTT
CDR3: CASSPGTTNTEAFF

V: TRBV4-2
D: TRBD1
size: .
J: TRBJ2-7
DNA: TGTGCCAGCAGCCGGGTTGGGACAGCTTCCTCCTCCTCCTACGAGCAGTACTTC
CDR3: CASSRVGTASSSSYEQYF

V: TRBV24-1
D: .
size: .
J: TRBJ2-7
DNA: TGTGCCACCATGGCGAACGGGACACTTACCTACGAGCAGTACTTC
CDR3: CATMANGTLTYEQYF

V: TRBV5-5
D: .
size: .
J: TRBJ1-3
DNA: TGTGCCAGCAGCTTTGAGGGAGTCTCGATCACTGGAAACACCATATATTTT
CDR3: CASSFEGVSITGNTIYF

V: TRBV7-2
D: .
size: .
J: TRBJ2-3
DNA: TGTGCCAGCAGCCTGTTTGAGGGAGATACGCAGTATTTT
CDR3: CASSLFEGDTQYF

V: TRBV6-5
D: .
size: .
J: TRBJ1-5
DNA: TGTGCCAGCAGTTTCACAGGGAATCAGCCCCAGCATTTT
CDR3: CASSFTGNQPQHF

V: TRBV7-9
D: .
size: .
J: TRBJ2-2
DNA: TGTGCCAGCAGCCCACACACCGGGGAGCTGTTTTTT
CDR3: CASSPHTGELFF

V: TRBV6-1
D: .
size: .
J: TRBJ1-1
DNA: TGTGCCAGCAGTGAAAATCCGCCAAGCACTGAAGCTTTCTTT
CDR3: CASSENPPSTEAFF

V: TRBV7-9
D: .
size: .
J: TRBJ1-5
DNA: TGTGCCAGCAGCTTAGTGCAGGCGGGGCCCCAGCATTTT
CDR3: CASSLVQAGPQHF

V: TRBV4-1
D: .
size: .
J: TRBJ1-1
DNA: TGCGCCAGCAGCCAAGATGGGACACCCTTTCGCACTGAAGCTTTCTTT
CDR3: CASSQDGTPFRTEAFF

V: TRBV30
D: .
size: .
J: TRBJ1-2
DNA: TGTGCCTGGAGGCCCCCCTTGCAGCTCTATGGCTACACCTTC
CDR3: CAWRPPLQLYGYTF

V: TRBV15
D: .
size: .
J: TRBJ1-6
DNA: TGTGCCACCAGCAGTTACCCGGGACCCGGTAATTCACCCCTCCACTTT
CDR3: CATSSYPGPGNSPLHF

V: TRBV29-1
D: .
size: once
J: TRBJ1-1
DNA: TGCAGCGTTGGCAACAAGTACATGAACACTGAAGCTTTCTTT
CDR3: CSVGNKYMNTEAFF

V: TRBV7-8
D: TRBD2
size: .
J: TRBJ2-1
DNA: TGTGCCAGCAGCTATGACGGGAGGGGAAGCTACAATGAGCAGTTCTTC
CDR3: CASSYDGRGSYNEQFF

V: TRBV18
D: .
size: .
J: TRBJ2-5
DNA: TGTGCCAGCTCACTGAAGAGGGATGGAGAGACCCAGTACTTC
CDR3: CASSLKRDGETQYF

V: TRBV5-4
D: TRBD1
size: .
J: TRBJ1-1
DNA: TGTGCCAGCAGCTTAGGACAGGGGGGTTTGACTGAAGCTTTCTTT
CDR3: CASSLGQGGLTEAFF

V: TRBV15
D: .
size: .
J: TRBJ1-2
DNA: TGTGCCACCAGCAGAGCTCGGGGGCTAAACTATGGCTACACCTTC
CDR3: CATSRARGLNYGYTF

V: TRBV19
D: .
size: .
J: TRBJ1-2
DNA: TGTGCCAGTAGTATCTTCGGCCAGGTGCTAAATGGCTACACCTTC
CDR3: CASSIFGQVLNGYTF

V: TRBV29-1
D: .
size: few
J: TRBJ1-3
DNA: TGCAGCGTTATAACTTGGGGGTCAGGAAACACCATATATTTT
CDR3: CSVITWGSGNTIYF

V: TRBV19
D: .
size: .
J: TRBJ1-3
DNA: TGTGCCAGTACCCCCTTCGACACCTCTGGAAACACCATATATTTT
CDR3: CASTPFDTSGNTIYF

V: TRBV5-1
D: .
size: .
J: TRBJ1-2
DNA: TGCGCCAGCAGCTTGGGGGGTGGCTACACCTTC
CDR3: CASSLGGGYTF

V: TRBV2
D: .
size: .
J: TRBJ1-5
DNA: TGTGCCAGCAGCCTCTCCTCCGGGACAATGAATCAGCCCCAGCATTTT
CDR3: CASSLSSGTMNQPQHF

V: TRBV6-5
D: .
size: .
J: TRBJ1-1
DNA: TGTGCCAGCAGTTACTCCCCTCATCTGAACACTGAAGCTTTCTTT
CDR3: CASSYSPHLNTEAFF

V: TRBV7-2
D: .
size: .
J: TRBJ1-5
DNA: TGTGCCAGCAGCCTACGGCCCTCCGGCAGCAGCAATCAGCCCCAGCATTTT
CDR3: CASSLRPSGSSNQPQHF

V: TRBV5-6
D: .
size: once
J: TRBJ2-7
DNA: TGTGCCAGCAGCATGGGACTTACCCTCTCCTACGAGCAGTACTTC
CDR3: CASSMGLTLSYEQYF

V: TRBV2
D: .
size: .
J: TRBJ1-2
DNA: TGTGCCAGCAGTGAGGTCTTGGGGGGATCCTATGGCTACACCTTC
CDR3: CASSEVLGGSYGYTF

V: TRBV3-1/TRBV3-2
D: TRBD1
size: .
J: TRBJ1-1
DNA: TGTGCCAGCAGCTACGGGACAGGGTCGAACACTGAAGCTTTCTTT
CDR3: CASSYGTGSNTEAFF

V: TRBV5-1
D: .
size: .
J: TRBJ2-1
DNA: TGCGCCAGCAGCTTGGACACTAGCACTGAGCAGTTCTTC
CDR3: CASSLDTSTEQFF